This T cell receptor beta chain is drawn from a study of cytomegalovirus exposure and HLA in healthy donors. With 60 Vbeta and 13 Jbeta primers, the PCR was carried out. Only in-frame clones appear in the TCRdb table, and some are missing; sequencing was by immunoSEQ multiplex PCR. The top ten clones hold 2% to 2.5% of a sample with approximately 200,000 clones, about 82% of them seen once. The V gene end was trimmed by 5 bases and the J gene end by 3 bases; junction bases not matched to a gene: 11. Germline CDR1 reads MNHEY; CDR2 reads SMNVEV (reference sequence). The CDR3 covers 18 residues. The specimen was PBMCs. This clonotype originated in a woman in her fifties or sixties in good health and CMV-seronegative. V and J are TRBV27 and TRBJ2-3; 13 bases fit TRBD2. This chain's CDR3 is CASSPNLATSGRTDTQYF. CDR3 bases: TGTGCCAGCAGTCCAAATTTGGCGACTAGCGGGAGGACAGATACGCAGTATTTT.